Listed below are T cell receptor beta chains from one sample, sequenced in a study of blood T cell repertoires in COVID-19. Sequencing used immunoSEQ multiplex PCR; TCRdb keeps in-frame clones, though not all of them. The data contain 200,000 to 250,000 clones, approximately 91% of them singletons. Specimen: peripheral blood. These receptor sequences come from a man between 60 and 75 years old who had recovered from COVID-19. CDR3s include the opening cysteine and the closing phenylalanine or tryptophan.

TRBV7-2,CASSFLSASSYEQYF
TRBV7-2,CASSANRGNTEAFF
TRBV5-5,CASSHPSGTGAQSPLHF
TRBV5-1,CASSFSGSGGLSAQYF
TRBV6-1,CASSEYPGISPLHF
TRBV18,CASSSMGTGGNQPQHF
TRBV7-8,CASSLLPAGSMAEAFF
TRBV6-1,CASSERVIGLDLQYF
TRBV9,CASSREGGGNYEQYF
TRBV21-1,CASPQTWYF
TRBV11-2,CASSFPRGKVSDTQYF
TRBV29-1,CSVGDLIGPQHF
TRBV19,CASRSTLAGGHRAGELFF
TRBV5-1,CASSLEIAGAYEQYF
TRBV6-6,CASSSGLGYNEQFF
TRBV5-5,CASSLAGGWADTQYF
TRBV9,CASSVSGVWGNTIYF
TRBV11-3,CASKGAGTDTQYF
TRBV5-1,CASGGTGKETQYF
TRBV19,CASSILDRTTYNEQFF
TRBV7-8,CASSLTGTALNTGELFF
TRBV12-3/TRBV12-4,CASSFGGNSPLHF
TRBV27,CASSKQGQGVNNSPLHF
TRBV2,CASSEGGGQQYF
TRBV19,CASSIRTGYGETQYF
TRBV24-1,CATSDPSAQVLETQYF
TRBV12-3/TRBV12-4,CASSRRDRVQQYF
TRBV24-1,CATSDHVGGQPQHF
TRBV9,CASISVPPWTEAFF
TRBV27,CASSFRGNQPQHF
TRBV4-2,CASSSHIRGRNYGYTF
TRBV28,CASSSPGTSGSSEQYF
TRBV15,CATSRGSGGRDEQFF
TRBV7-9,CASSFRQATNEKLFF
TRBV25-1,CASSEMTGYNSPLHF
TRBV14,CASSSKPGAQYNEQFF
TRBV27,CASSFQGAQQFF
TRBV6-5,CASMRGLGVQETQYF
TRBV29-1,CSVEDSQGLEQYF
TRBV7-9,CASSRRGSNEKLFF
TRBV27,CASKEYNRDNQPQHF
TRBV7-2,CASSLGVTGRTEAFF
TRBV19,CASSIGGDRGRQPQHF
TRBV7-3,CASSSSGQAGYTF
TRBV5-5,CASSLRGSNTGELFF
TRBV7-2,CASSLRGQEKLFF